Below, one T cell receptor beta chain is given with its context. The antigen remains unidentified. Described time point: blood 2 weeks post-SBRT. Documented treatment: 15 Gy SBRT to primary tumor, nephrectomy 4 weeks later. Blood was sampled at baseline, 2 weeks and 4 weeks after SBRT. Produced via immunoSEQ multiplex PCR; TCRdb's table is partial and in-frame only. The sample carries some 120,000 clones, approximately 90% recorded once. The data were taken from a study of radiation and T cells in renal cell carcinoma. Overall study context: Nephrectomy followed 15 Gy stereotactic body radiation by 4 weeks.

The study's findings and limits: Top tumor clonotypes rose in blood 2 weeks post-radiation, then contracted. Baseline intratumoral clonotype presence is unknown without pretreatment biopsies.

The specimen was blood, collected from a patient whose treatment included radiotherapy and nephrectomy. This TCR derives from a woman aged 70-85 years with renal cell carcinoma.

The CDR3 DNA reads as TGTGCCAGCATCCGACAGGGAGTTGGAAACACCATATATTTT. Translation: CASIRQGVGNTIYF. The J gene is TRBJ1-3, the V gene TRBV5-6, with 7 bases that match TRBD1. The CDR3 length is 14 residues. CDR1 is SGHDT and CDR2 is YYEEEE in the germline V gene. V was pared by 6 bases and J by 3 bases, with 6 bases of the junction left unmatched.